This T cell receptor (beta chain) was observed in a study of PD-1 blockade in classical Hodgkin lymphoma. Measured with immunoSEQ multiplex PCR; TCRdb has only the in-frame clones, and not every one. Among tens of thousands of clones listed, 82% were seen once. A word on this clone: Its antigen is currently unknown. Germline and junction disagree at one end, which may indicate a read error. In the same sample, other DNA sequences code for this CDR3.

Germline V lookup: CDR1 SGHTA, CDR2 FQGNSA. There are 14 residues in the CDR3. Brentuximab vedotin exposure varied among the patients, all of whom had relapsed after autologous stem cell transplantation. Study-wide results and caveats: Complete responders entered with baseline diversity on par with newly diagnosed patients, the results showed. Anyone who began nivolumab under 1 year after ASCT was excluded. It was CD4+ TCR diversity, not CD8+, that rose significantly by C4D1.

This sequence was found in a human donor with classical Hodgkin lymphoma. The sample here was peripheral blood mononuclear cells (PBMCs), taken before the second cycle of nivolumab. The V call is TRBV7-2, the J call TRBJ2-7, with TRBD1 matching over 7 bases. DNA for the CDR3: TGTGCCAGCAGCTCCAGACAGGGACCCTATGAGCAGTACTTC. It specifies CASSSRQGPYEQYF.